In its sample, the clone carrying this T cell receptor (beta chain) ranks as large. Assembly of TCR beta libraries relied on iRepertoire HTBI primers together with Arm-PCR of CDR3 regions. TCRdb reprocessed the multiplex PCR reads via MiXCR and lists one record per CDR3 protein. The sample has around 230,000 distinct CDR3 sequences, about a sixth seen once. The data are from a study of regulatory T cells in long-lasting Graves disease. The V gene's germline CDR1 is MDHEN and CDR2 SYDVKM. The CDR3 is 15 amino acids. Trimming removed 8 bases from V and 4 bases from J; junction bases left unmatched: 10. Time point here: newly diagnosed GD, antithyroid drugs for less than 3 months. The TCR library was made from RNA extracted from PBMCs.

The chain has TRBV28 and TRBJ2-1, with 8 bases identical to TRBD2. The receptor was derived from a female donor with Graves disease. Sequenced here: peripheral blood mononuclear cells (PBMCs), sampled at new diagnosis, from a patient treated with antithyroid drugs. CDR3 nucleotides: TGTGCCAGCGAGGCCTTAGCGGGGAGTTACAATGAGCAGTTCTTC. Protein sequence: CASEALAGSYNEQFF.